Following are 9 T cell receptor beta chains from one sample sequenced in a study of blood T cells in healthy people across ages. The authors ran a second PCR of about 7 to 11 cycles using a sample-barcoded 5' primer and a J-beta primer mix. TCRdb called the 5' RACE reads again in MiXCR, with one record for every CDR3 protein. Of some 1,000,000 distinct CDR3 sequences listed, under 30% are singletons. Separately, the same data were catalogued under a study of T cells of mothers and their children.

The sample taken for sequencing was blood. The source of these receptors is a girl aged 2 to 9 in good health.

This chain joins TRBV7-9 and TRBJ2-7; no reliable D call. The ends were cut back, 2 bases at V and 6 bases at J, with 8 bases in the middle. Germline V gives CDR1 SEHNR, CDR2 FQNEAQ (reference sequence). The CDR3 loop spans 12 amino acids. CDR3 region: CASSLKWGEQYF. CDR3 DNA: TGTGCCAGCAGCTTAAAATGGGGCGAGCAGTACTTC.

This chain joins TRBV28 and TRBJ2-1; no reliable D call. This CDR3 contains 15 residues. Germline CDR1 and CDR2: MDHEN and SYDVKM. Trimming cost V 2 bases and J 4 bases, with 12 bases left between them. This CDR3 reads CASSLTPTQYNEQFF. CDR3 DNA sequence: TGTGCCAGCAGTTTAACCCCCACCCAATACAATGAGCAGTTCTTC. The variable domain in full, completed from reference TRBV28 and TRBJ2-1, reads DVKVTQSSRYLVKRTGEKVFLECVQDMDHENMFWYRQDPGLGLRLIYFSYDVKMKEKGDIPEGYSVSREKKERFSLILESASTNQTSMYLCASSLTPTQYNEQFFGPGTRLTVL.

This rearrangement joins TRBV7-3 to TRBJ2-5; possibly TRBD2 for D (5 bases). The J call may be in error: the DNA end matches TRBJ2-1 better. CDR1 and CDR2 from the germline V gene are SGHTA and FQGTGA. The CDR3 consists of 14 residues. Here the CDR3 reads CASSSTGETSEQFF. In DNA, the CDR3 is TGTGCCAGCAGCTCAACCGGGGAAACGAGTGAGCAGTTCTTC.

The chain has TRBV4-1 and TRBJ2-1; TRBD2 matches 7 bases. The V gene's germline CDR1 is MGHRA and CDR2 YSYEKL. CDR3 length equals 15 residues. The V segment lost 4 bases and the J segment 2 bases; nucleotides outside the gene matches: 5. This CDR3 reads CASSRGRAPYNEQFF. CDR3 DNA sequence: TGCGCCAGCAGCCGAGGGAGGGCCCCCTACAATGAGCAGTTCTTC.

This clonotype was picked up a small number of times. The chain employs TRBV20-1 and TRBJ2-7; 10 nucleotides match TRBD2. Germline CDR1 and CDR2: DFQATT and SNEGSKA (reference sequence). This CDR3 spans 14 amino acids. V shed 3 bases and J 5 bases; nucleotides not matched to a gene: 7. The CDR3 DNA follows: TGCAGTGCTAGGAGGGGACTAGCGATGGACGAGCAGTACTTC. Translated, it gives CSARRGLAMDEQYF.

Only a few counts were recorded for this clonotype. V usage is TRBV2 and J usage is TRBJ2-4; a weak D match, TRBD2 (5 bases). The CDR3 loop spans 16 amino acids. The V end lost 4 bases, the J end lost 0 bases, and 13 bases lay between the germline ends. The germline V gene has CDR1 SNHLY and CDR2 FYNNEI. Here the CDR3 reads CASSGSGGIAKNIQYF. The DNA for the CDR3 is TGTGCCAGCAGTGGGAGCGGTGGGATAGCCAAAAACATTCAGTACTTC. Full variable domain (outside the CDR3, taken from reference TRBV2 and TRBJ2-4): EPEVTQTPSHQVTQMGQEVILRCVPISNHLYFYWYRQILGQKVEFLVSFYNNEISEKSEIFDDQFSVERPDGSNFTLKIRSTKLEDSAMYFCASSGSGGIAKNIQYFGAGTRLSVL.

V and J are TRBV4-1 and TRBJ2-1; 10 positions agree with TRBD2. V lost 4 bases to trimming and J lost 4 bases; unmatched junction nucleotides: 7. This CDR3 region has 16 residues. Germline CDR1 reads MGHRA; CDR2 reads YSYEKL. As DNA, the CDR3 is TGCGCCAGCAGCCCTCCCGGGACTAGCGCTTACAATGAGCAGTTCTTC. Amino acids: CASSPPGTSAYNEQFF.

Notes on this clonotype: The junction does not match germline at one end; this may be a read error. The V and J genes are TRBV24-1 and TRBJ2-3; D is unresolved. The CDR3 is 13 amino acids. Germline V gene data show CDR1 as KGHDR and CDR2 as SFDVKD. The chain's CDR3 is CATVGQIGDTEYF. The CDR3 DNA sequence: TGTGCCACCGTGGGCCAAATTGGGGATACGGAGTATTTT.

The V call is TRBV19, the J call TRBJ1-1; D unclear. The CDR3 consists of 13 residues. V was pared by 0 bases and J by 7 bases, with 9 bases between. The germline gives CDR1 LNHDA, CDR2 SQIVND (reference sequence). The CDR3 loop is CASSIEGIGEAFF. The CDR3 DNA reads as TGTGCCAGTAGTATAGAGGGAATCGGTGAAGCTTTCTTT.